The source of this T cell receptor (beta chain) is a study of cytomegalovirus exposure and HLA in healthy donors. The PCR made use of 60 Vbeta and 13 Jbeta primers. The assay was immunoSEQ multiplex PCR, and TCRdb's table has in-frame clones only and misses some. The table lists under 200,000 clones, around 62% of them singletons, with 2.5% to 3% in the top ten. The V gene lost 6 bases and the J gene lost 1 base, with 9 bases spanning the gap. Germline CDR1 SGHVS, CDR2 FQNEAQ. CDR3 size: 13 residues. The sample comprised PBMCs. J is TRBJ1-1 and V is TRBV7-8; possible D gene TRBD1, 5 bases. This sequence originates from a middle-aged man in good health and CMV-seronegative. The CDR3 here is CASSQQGNTEAFF. CDR3 DNA: TGTGCCAGCAGTCAGCAGGGGAACACTGAAGCTTTCTTT.